The clone carrying this TCR beta chain occurred many times. The CDR3 length is 14 residues. From germline, CDR1 is LGHDT and CDR2 YNNKEL (reference sequence). Trimming took 6 bases from V and 0 from J, leaving 8 bases between them. The sample belongs to a study of T-cell memory formation after mild COVID-19. TCRdb reprocessed the 5' RACE reads with MiXCR, giving one entry per CDR3 protein. This table holds about 250,000 distinct CDR3 sequences, 18% found once. V is TRBV3-1 and J is TRBJ2-2; D gene ambiguous. The material sequenced was PBMCs or a T cell subset sorted from them (not recorded which). This sequence originates from a man between 18 and 35 years old who had mild COVID-19 (a few samples of this study predate the infection). Cell type and time point are not known. The DNA for the CDR3 is TGTGCCAGCAGTTGGGTGACGAACACCGGGGAGCTGTTTTTT. Its protein product is CASSWVTNTGELFF.